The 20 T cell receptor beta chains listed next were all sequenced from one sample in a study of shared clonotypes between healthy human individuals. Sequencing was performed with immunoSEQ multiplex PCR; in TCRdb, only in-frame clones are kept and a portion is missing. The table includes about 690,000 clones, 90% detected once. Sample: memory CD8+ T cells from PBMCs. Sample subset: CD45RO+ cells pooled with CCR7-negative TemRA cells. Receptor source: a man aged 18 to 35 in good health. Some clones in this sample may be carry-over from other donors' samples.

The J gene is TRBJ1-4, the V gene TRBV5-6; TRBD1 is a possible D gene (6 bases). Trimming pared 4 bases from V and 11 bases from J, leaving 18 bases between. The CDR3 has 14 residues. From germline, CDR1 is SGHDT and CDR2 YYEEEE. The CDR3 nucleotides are TGTGCCAGCAGCGTGGGACAACACGAGGAGAAACTGTTTTTT. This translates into CASSVGQHEEKLFF. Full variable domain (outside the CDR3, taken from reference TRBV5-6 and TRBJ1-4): DAGVTQSPTHLIKTRGQQVTLRCSPKSGHDTVSWYQQALGQGPQFIFQYYEEEERQRGNFPDRFSGHQFPNYSSELNVNALLLGDSALYLCASSVGQHEEKLFFGSGTQLSVL.

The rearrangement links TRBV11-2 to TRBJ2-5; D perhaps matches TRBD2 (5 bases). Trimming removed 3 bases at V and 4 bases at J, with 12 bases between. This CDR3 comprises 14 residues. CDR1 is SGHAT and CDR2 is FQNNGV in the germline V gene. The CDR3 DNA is TGTGCCAGCAGCTTTACGGAGGCGGGAGAGACCCAGTACTTC. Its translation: CASSFTEAGETQYF.

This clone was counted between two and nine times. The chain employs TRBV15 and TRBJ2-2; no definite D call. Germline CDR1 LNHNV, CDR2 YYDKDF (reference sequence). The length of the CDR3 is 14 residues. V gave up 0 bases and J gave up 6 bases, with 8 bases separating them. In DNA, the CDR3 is TGTGCCACCAGCAGAGAGGGTGAAGCCGGGGAGCTGTTTTTT. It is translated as CATSREGEAGELFF.

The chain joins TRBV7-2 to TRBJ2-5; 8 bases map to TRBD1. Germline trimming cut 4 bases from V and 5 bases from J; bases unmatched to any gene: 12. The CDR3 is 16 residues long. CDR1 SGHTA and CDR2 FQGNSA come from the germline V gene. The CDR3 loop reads CASSSYGTGYMETQYF. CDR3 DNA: TGTGCCAGCAGCTCGTACGGGACAGGATATATGGAGACCCAGTACTTC. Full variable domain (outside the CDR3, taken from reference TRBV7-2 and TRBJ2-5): GAGVSQSPSNKVTEKGKDVELRCDPISGHTALYWYRQSLGQGLEFLIYFQGNSAPDKSGLPSDRFSAERTGGSVSTLTIQRTQQEDSAVYLCASSSYGTGYMETQYFGPGTRLLVL.

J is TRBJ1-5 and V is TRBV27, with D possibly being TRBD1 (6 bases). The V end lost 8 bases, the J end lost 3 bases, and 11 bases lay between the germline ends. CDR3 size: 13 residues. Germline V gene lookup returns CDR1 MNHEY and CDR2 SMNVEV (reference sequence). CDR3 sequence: CASGWGPNQPQHF. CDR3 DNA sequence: TGTGCCAGCGGGTGGGGGCCCAATCAGCCCCAGCATTTT.

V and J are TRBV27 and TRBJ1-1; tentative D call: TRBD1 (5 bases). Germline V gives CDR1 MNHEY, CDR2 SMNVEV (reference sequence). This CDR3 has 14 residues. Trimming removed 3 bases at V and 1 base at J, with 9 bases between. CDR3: CASSFVGANTEAFF. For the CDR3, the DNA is TGTGCCAGCAGTTTCGTTGGGGCGAACACTGAAGCTTTCTTT.

CDR3 amino acids: CASRGDYTLAKNIQYF. The CDR3 bases are TGTGCCAGCAGGGGGGACTATACCTTAGCCAAAAACATTCAGTACTTC. The chain has TRBV2 and TRBJ2-4, with 7 positions matching TRBD2. V was pared by 6 bases and J by 0 bases, with 8 bases of the junction left unmatched. Germline CDR1 and CDR2: SNHLY and FYNNEI. The CDR3 spans 16 residues. The whole variable domain, filled in from reference TRBV2 and TRBJ2-4, reads EPEVTQTPSHQVTQMGQEVILRCVPISNHLYFYWYRQILGQKVEFLVSFYNNEISEKSEIFDDQFSVERPDGSNFTLKIRSTKLEDSAMYFCASRGDYTLAKNIQYFGAGTRLSVL.

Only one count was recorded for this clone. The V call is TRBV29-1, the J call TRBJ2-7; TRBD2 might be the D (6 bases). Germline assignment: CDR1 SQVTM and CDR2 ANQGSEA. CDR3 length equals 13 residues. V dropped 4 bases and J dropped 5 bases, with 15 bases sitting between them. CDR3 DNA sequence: TGCAGCGTTGTTGGGGGAGGTGGGAACGAGCAGTACTTC. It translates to CSVVGGGGNEQYF.

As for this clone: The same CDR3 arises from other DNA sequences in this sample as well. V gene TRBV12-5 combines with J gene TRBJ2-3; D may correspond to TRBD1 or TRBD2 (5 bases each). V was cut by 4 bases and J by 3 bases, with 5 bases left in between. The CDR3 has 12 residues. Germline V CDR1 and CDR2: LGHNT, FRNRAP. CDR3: CASGWGTDTQYF. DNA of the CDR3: TGTGCTAGTGGTTGGGGGACAGATACGCAGTATTTT.

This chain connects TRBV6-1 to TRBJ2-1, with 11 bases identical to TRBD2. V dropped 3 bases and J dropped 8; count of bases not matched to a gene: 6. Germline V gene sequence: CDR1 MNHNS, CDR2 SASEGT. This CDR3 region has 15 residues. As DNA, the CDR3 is TGTGCCAGCAGTGAGACTAGCGGGATGAGTTATGAGCAGTTCTTC. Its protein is CASSETSGMSYEQFF.

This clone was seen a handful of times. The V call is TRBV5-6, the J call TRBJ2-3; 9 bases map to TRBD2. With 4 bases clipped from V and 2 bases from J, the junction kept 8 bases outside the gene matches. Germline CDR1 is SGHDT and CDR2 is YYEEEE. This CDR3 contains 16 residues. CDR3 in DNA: TGTGCCAGCAGCGGCTTGACTAGCGGCGACACAGATACGCAGTATTTT. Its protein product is CASSGLTSGDTDTQYF.

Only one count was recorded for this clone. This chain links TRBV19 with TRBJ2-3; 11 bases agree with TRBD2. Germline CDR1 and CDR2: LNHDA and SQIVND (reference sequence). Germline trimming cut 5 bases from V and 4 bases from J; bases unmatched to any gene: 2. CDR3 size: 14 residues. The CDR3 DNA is TGTGCCAGTAGTGGACTAGCGGGTTCAGATACGCAGTATTTT. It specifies CASSGLAGSDTQYF.

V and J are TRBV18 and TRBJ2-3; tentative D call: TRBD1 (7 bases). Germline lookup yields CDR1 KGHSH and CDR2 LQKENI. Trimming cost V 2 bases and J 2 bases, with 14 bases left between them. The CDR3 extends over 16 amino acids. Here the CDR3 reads CASSPGGTEDTDTQYF. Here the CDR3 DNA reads TGTGCCAGCTCACCAGGCGGGACAGAAGACACAGATACGCAGTATTTT.

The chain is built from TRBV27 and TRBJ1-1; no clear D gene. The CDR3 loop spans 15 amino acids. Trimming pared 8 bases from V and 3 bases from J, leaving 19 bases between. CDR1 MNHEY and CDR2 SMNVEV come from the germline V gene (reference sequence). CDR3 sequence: CASSRVPQPDTEAFF. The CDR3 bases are TGTGCCAGCTCCCGGGTACCGCAACCGGACACTGAAGCTTTCTTT.

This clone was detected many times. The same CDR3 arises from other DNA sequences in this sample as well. The CDR3 is CASSLRGTEAFF. The CDR3 nucleotides read TGTGCCAGCAGCTTGCGCGGTACTGAAGCTTTCTTT. The chain links TRBV5-6 to TRBJ1-1; D remains ambiguous. The germline CDR1 and CDR2 sequences are SGHDT and YYEEEE. Trimming removed 1 base at V and 5 bases at J, with 6 bases between. The CDR3 has 12 amino acids.

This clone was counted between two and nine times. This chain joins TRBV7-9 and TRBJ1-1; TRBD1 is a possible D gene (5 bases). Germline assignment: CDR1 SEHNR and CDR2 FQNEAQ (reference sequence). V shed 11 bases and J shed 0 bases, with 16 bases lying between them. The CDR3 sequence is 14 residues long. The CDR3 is CAGGAQLMNTEAFF. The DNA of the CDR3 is TGTGCCGGCGGGGCGCAACTAATGAACACTGAAGCTTTCTTT.

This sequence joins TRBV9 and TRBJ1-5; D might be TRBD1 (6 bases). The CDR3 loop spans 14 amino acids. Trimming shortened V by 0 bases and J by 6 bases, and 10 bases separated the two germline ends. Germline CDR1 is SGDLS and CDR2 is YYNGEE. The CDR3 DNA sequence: TGTGCCAGCAGCGTAGGAACAGGGACTCAGCCCCAGCATTTT. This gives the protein CASSVGTGTQPQHF.

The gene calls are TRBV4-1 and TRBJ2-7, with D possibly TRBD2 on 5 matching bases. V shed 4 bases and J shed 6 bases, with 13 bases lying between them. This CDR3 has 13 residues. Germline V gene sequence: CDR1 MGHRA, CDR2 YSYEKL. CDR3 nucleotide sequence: TGCGCCAGCAGCCCGAACACGGACTTCGAGCAGTACTTC. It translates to CASSPNTDFEQYF.

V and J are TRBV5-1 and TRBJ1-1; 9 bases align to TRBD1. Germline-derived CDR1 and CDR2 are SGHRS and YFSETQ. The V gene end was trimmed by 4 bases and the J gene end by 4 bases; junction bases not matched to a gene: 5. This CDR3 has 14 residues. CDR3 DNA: TGCGCCAGCAGCCTGGGACAGGGACCCACTGAAGCTTTCTTT. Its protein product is CASSLGQGPTEAFF.

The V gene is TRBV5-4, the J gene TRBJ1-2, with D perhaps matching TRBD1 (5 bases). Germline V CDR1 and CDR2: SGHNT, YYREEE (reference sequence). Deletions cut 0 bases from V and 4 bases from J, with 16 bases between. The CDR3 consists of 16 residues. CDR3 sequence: CASSLDATGRSYGYTF. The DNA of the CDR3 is TGTGCCAGCAGCTTGGATGCCACAGGACGTAGCTATGGCTACACCTTC. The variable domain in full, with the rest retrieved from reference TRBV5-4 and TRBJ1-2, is ETGVTQSPTHLIKTRGQQVTLRCSSQSGHNTVSWYQQALGQGPQFIFQYYREEENGRGNFPPRFSGLQFPNYSSELNVNALELDDSALYLCASSLDATGRSYGYTFGSGTRLTVV.